This entry lists 11 T cell receptor beta chains sequenced from one sample in a study of cytomegalovirus exposure and HLA in healthy donors (dated by TCRdb to about 2017). Libraries came from the immunoSEQ multiplex PCR assay. The multiplex PCR relied on a mix of 60 forward primers for TCR Vbeta segments and 13 reverse primers for TCR Jbeta segments. Drawn from immuneACCESS, this table holds only the in-frame rearrangements with V and J called that TCRdb kept. Clones are partly lost; checked studies trace under half to an unresolved V gene and leave the rest unexplained. Within this sample are about 190,000 clones, with roughly 80% of them counted one time only. Of the sample, approximately 2.1% falls within the top ten clones. The sample was PBMCs. The receptor source for this set is a woman in her twenties or thirties in good health and CMV-seropositive.

V and J are TRBV18 and TRBJ2-7; 8 bases are a match to TRBD1. Losses at the gene ends were 3 bases for V and 13 bases for J; bases not matched to a gene: 8. Per the germline V gene, CDR1 is KGHSH and CDR2 is LQKENI. The CDR3 contains 12 residues. The DNA for the CDR3 is TGTGCCAGCTCACCTCAGCAGGGGGCGAATTACTTC. The encoded protein is CASSPQQGANYF. Supplemented by reference TRBV18 and TRBJ2-7, the full variable domain reads NAGVMQNPRHLVRRRGQEARLRCSPMKGHSHVYWYRQLPEEGLKFMVYLQKENIIDESGMPKERFSAEFPKEGPSILRIQQVVRGDSAAYFCASSPQQGANYFGPGTRLTVT.

This chain uses TRBV19 with TRBJ2-7; a weak D match, TRBD2 (6 bases). The CDR3 sequence is 16 residues long. From germline, CDR1 is LNHDA and CDR2 SQIVND (reference sequence). Trimming removed 3 bases from V and 2 bases from J, with 17 bases in between. The CDR3 nucleotides are TGTGCCAGTAGTATCGCCGGAGGGACTGGCACCTACGAGCAGTACTTC. This translates into CASSIAGGTGTYEQYF.

V gene TRBV25-1 combines with J gene TRBJ2-1, with D maybe TRBD2 (5 bases). Between the trimmed V and J ends, which lost 2 bases and 12 bases, there was a span of 17 bases. Germline CDR1 and CDR2: MGHDK and SYGVNS. This CDR3 has 14 residues. The CDR3 loop is CASSEVSVGSRQFF. CDR3 DNA: TGTGCCAGCAGTGAAGTGTCTGTGGGGAGTCGGCAGTTCTTC.

This clone occurred a few times. The genes are TRBV28 and TRBJ2-1, with 11 bases aligning to TRBD2. The trim removed 5 bases at V and 0 bases at J, leaving 0 bases unmatched. The CDR3 consists of 15 residues. Germline V gene sequence: CDR1 MDHEN, CDR2 SYDVKM. The CDR3 region is CASSLAGGSYNEQFF. The DNA for the CDR3 is TGTGCCAGCAGTCTAGCGGGGGGCTCCTACAATGAGCAGTTCTTC.

This clone was seen a handful of times. The genes are TRBV4-3 and TRBJ2-7; 9 positions agree with TRBD1. CDR3 length: 18 amino acids. CDR1 is LGHNA, CDR2 YSLEER, per germline. V lost 0 bases and J lost 4; bases outside the gene matches: 13. The CDR3 DNA reads as TGCGCCAGCAGCCAAGACCTCATGACAGGGGGGAGTAGTTACGAGCAGTACTTC. This translates into CASSQDLMTGGSSYEQYF.

The rearrangement links TRBV7-3 to TRBJ2-5; 7 bases align to TRBD2. The germline CDR1 and CDR2 sequences are SGHTA and FQGTGA. V gave up 5 bases and J gave up 5 bases; unmatched junction bases: 11. The CDR3 length is 15 residues. This chain's CDR3 is CASSRGGRAGETQYF. The CDR3 DNA sequence: TGTGCCAGCAGCCGGGGTGGGAGGGCCGGGGAGACCCAGTACTTC.

The CDR3 is CASSAGGSQETQYF. The CDR3 DNA follows: TGTGCCAGCAGCGCAGGGGGCTCCCAAGAGACCCAGTACTTC. The chain has TRBV5-4 and TRBJ2-5; TRBD1 matches 8 bases. Germline assignment: CDR1 SGHNT and CDR2 YYREEE (reference sequence). V was clipped by 4 bases and J by 1 base; unmatched bases: 3. This CDR3 is built from 14 residues.

The chain couples TRBV6-5 to TRBJ1-4, with TRBD1 as a possible D gene (5 bases). This CDR3 has 14 amino acids. Looked up from germline, CDR1 is MNHEY and CDR2 is SVGAGI. V was clipped by 4 bases and J by 9 bases, with 15 bases between them. The CDR3 loop reads CASSSGGGVQKLFF. DNA for the CDR3: TGTGCCAGCAGTTCCGGCGGGGGAGTTCAAAAACTGTTTTTT.

The chain employs TRBV11-2 and TRBJ2-2; 8 bases agree with TRBD1. The germline V gene has CDR1 SGHAT and CDR2 FQNNGV. The CDR3 has 15 amino acids. V was pared by 5 bases and J by 4 bases, with 6 bases of the junction left unmatched. This CDR3 reads CASSIRTGSTGELFF. The CDR3 nucleotides read TGTGCCAGCAGCATCCGGACAGGGTCCACCGGGGAGCTGTTTTTT.

This clone showed up just a few times. The V gene is TRBV19, the J gene TRBJ2-7; D is ambiguous. CDR3 length: 16 amino acids. Per germline, CDR1 LNHDA and CDR2 SQIVND (reference sequence). V lost 5 bases and J lost 3, with 20 bases in between. This chain's CDR3 is CASSEWISGPDYEQYF. The DNA for the CDR3 is TGTGCCAGTAGTGAGTGGATCAGTGGGCCGGACTACGAGCAGTACTTC.

The chain joins TRBV4-3 to TRBJ1-5, with TRBD1 matching over 12 bases. With 4 bases clipped from V and 6 bases from J, the junction kept 4 bases outside the gene matches. From germline, CDR1 is LGHNA and CDR2 YSLEER. The length of the CDR3 is 15 residues. CDR3 protein: CASSLGTGGVQPQHF. The DNA of the CDR3 is TGCGCCAGCAGCCTGGGGACAGGGGGCGTTCAGCCCCAGCATTTT.